This T cell receptor (beta chain) was captured in a study of blood T cell repertoires in COVID-19 (dated by TCRdb to 2019 to 2021). Broadly, across the study: The collaborator samples originated in the United States, Italy and Spain and spanned the acute and convalescent phases of COVID-19. The repertoires were released in a freely available public database intended as a resource for research on the immune response to SARS-CoV-2. The samples were drawn from the first 160 participants of the ongoing ImmuneRACE study and from 1,254 subjects provided by 6 global collaborators. Nearly every sample came with metadata listing a de-identified subject ID, COVID-19 status, age in years and sex. The dataset comprised deeply sampled blood TCRbeta repertoires from subjects exposed to, actively infected with, or recovered from COVID-19. The material from the prospective study consisted of cDNA or gDNA derived from T cells, B-cell-depleted T cells, or PBMCs. Where available, HLA class I and class II types were obtained from metadata supplied by the sample provider rather than from assay-based typing. Beyond this particular receptor, the publication reports: The quantity of clinical and demographic metadata differed by source and by participant and was supplied without curation.

As regards this clone: The target of this receptor is not known. No much larger clone is present one base from it, and per-base qualities are unavailable.

TCRbeta CDR3 regions were amplified from genomic DNA using the immunoSEQ Assay, a bias-controlled multiplex PCR. Per the original workflow: The number of nucleated cells in each sample was estimated from the amplification of reference gene primers within the assay. Sequence reads were collapsed and filtered to measure the absolute abundance of every unique TCRbeta CDR3 rearrangement. For each sample, productive Simpson clonality was calculated by taking the square root of Simpson's diversity index across productive rearrangements. The table was pulled from immuneACCESS by TCRdb, which kept in-frame rearrangements only. Such tables lose some clones; where checked, under half of the loss comes from unresolved V genes, and the rest has no known cause. The D gene and trimming were derived from the DNA, and the V and J assignments and clone size from that table. The sample table lists about 160,000 clones, 85% of them with a count of one. Jointly, the top ten make up 2.5% to 4% of the sample.

Whole blood was collected in K2EDTA tubes by collaborating institutions according to the institutions' own protocols. For TCRbeta analysis, collaborators shipped samples in one of three forms: frozen whole blood, isolated PBMCs, or DNA extracted from either of those sample types. Reading the germline V gene gives CDR1 KGHSH and CDR2 LQKENI. The CDR3 starts with the cysteine, ends with the phenylalanine, and has 15 residues. Just the 45-base CDR3 DNA is kept, in frame starting at base 1. From V the trimming removes 3 bases and from J it removes 7 bases, while the gene matches leave 8 bases of the junction unaccounted for.

This receptor was identified in a human donor with acute or convalescent COVID-19. The donor label of this sample is uncertain. The sequencing sample was made of peripheral blood. The receptor chain draws on TRBV18 and TRBJ1-5; TRBD1 lines up with 8 middle nucleotides. The CDR3 region reads CASSPYGTGDQPQHF. The DNA is as follows: TGTGCCAGCTCACCTTACGGGACAGGCGACCAGCCCCAGCATTTT.